This T cell receptor beta chain was recorded in a study of metastatic and nonmetastatic thyroid tumors. Whole-study context: Malignant thyroid and benign thyroid patients provided blood and tumor or nodule tissue whose repertoires were compared.

Thyroid surgery took place with no prior treatment in any patient. Through MiXCR, TCRdb re-clonotyped the PCR reads. This table holds about 21,000 clones, more than 15% found once. Study-wide points: Significantly greater TCR beta diversity was reportedly found in malignant thyroid tumors than in benign nodules (in blood and tumor).

This clone was detected many times. Its cognate antigen is unknown. The CDR3 has 13 amino acids. Trimming stripped 0 bases from V and 7 bases from J, with 9 bases between. Per germline, CDR1 DFQATT and CDR2 SNEGSKA (reference sequence). Specimen: tumor tissue. The TCR comes from a female donor with papillary thyroid cancer or a benign thyroid nodule (not recorded which). Some clones in this sample may be carry-over from other donors' samples. The chain has TRBV20-1 and TRBJ1-4; D is unclear. The chain's CDR3 is CSARELQLEKLFF. The CDR3 coding sequence is TGCAGTGCTAGAGAGCTACAGCTTGAAAAACTGTTTTTT.